This is a list of T cell receptor beta chains from one sample in a study of beta chain features in type 1 diabetes. Repertoires were generated with immunoSEQ multiplex PCR, while TCRdb's copy carries only in-frame clones and drops some. The sample consists of fewer than 350,000 clones, 8% of them appearing once. Sequencing was done on a sample of central memory CD4+ T cells from blood. The receptors derive from a woman in her late teens or twenties in good health. Both conserved end residues are part of each CDR3. D genes are given only for firm matches. Only part of the rows carry a size: once, few, many, or a class if the clone is expanded.

V,D,size,J,CDR3,DNA
TRBV6-6,TRBD2,.,TRBJ2-1,CASRSGGYNEQFF,TGTGCCAGCAGGTCGGGGGGCTACAATGAGCAGTTCTTC
TRBV7-3,.,few,TRBJ2-2,CASSLKEAGELFF,TGTGCCAGCAGCCTGAAGGAGGCCGGGGAGCTGTTTTTT
TRBV18,TRBD1,.,TRBJ2-5,CASSRDRGQETQYF,TGTGCCAGCTCAAGGGACAGGGGCCAAGAGACCCAGTACTTC
TRBV7-3,TRBD2,few,TRBJ2-2,CAHRRAGANTGELFF,TGTGCCCACAGACGGGCGGGAGCGAACACCGGGGAGCTGTTTTTT
TRBV7-2,.,few,TRBJ2-1,CASIPDGSRDSHEQFF,TGTGCCAGCATCCCCGACGGTAGTAGGGATTCGCATGAGCAGTTCTTC
TRBV4-2,.,once,TRBJ2-5,CASSQDEAAGGKETQYF,TGTGCCAGCAGCCAAGATGAGGCGGCAGGGGGGAAAGAGACCCAGTACTTC
TRBV7-8,.,.,TRBJ2-3,CASSLAGGRDTQYF,TGTGCCAGCAGCTTAGCCGGGGGTCGAGATACGCAGTATTTT
TRBV6-5,.,few,TRBJ1-2,CATQEGGDYGYTF,TGTGCCACCCAGGAGGGAGGTGACTATGGCTACACCTTC
TRBV5-1,TRBD1,.,TRBJ1-1,CASRRGQGGYSRGEAFF,TGCGCCTCCCGACGGGGGCAGGGGGGATATTCGCGTGGTGAAGCTTTCTTT
TRBV5-4,.,few,TRBJ2-3,CASAGGGVHTDTQYF,TGTGCCAGCGCAGGGGGAGGGGTACACACAGATACGCAGTATTTT